This T cell receptor (beta chain) was recorded in a study of blood T cell repertoires in COVID-19 (dated by TCRdb to the early 2020s). About the investigation overall: The collaborator samples originated in the United States, Italy and Spain and spanned the acute and convalescent phases of COVID-19. The material from the prospective study consisted of cDNA or gDNA derived from T cells, B-cell-depleted T cells, or PBMCs. The dataset comprised deeply sampled blood TCRbeta repertoires from subjects exposed to, actively infected with, or recovered from COVID-19. The repertoires were released in a freely available public database intended as a resource for research on the immune response to SARS-CoV-2. Samples were obtained from the ongoing ImmuneRACE study (first 160 participants) and from about 1,300 subjects provided by 6 global collaborators. Sample metadata almost always included a de-identified subject ID, COVID-19 status, age in years and sex. Where available, HLA class I and class II types were taken from metadata supplied by the sample provider and were not determined by assay-based typing.

Collaborating institutions collected whole blood in K2EDTA tubes following their own protocols. For TCRbeta analysis, collaborators shipped samples as frozen whole blood, isolated PBMCs, or DNA extracted from either of those sample types. What the work shows at the level of the full study, not this receptor alone: How much clinical and demographic metadata was included differed by source and by participant, and the metadata was provided uncurated.

On this clone itself: No cognate antigen has been identified for it. One base away there is no much larger clone; base qualities are not given.

The immunoSEQ Assay, a bias-controlled multiplex PCR, was used to amplify TCRbeta CDR3 regions from genomic DNA. The published analysis was carried out like this. The number of nucleated cells in each sample was estimated by amplification of reference gene primers within the assay. Sequence reads were collapsed and filtered to measure the absolute abundance of every unique TCRbeta CDR3 rearrangement. For each sample, productive Simpson clonality was calculated as the square root of Simpson's diversity index over productive rearrangements. Entries here come from immuneACCESS through TCRdb and include only in-frame sequences with V and J called. Some clones fail to appear in such tables; in the studies checked, an unresolved V gene covers under half of the shortfall, and the cause of the remainder is unknown. Clone size and V and J calls were adopted from that table, with D and trimming inferred from the DNA. The table for this sample lists some 66,000 clones; over 80% of them were counted only once. Under 8.5% of the sample is in the top ten clones.

Clipping removes 3 bases from V and 2 bases from J, with 4 as the unmatched junction base count. Via the germline V gene, CDR1 is SGHRS and CDR2 YFSETQ. The CDR3 sequence holds 14 residues, the cysteine and phenylalanine included. The only DNA kept is the CDR3, 42 bases in frame from the first base. This chain is built from TRBV5-1 and TRBJ2-5; TRBD2 lines up with 7 middle nucleotides. This TCR came from a human donor in a cohort sampled during active COVID-19. Sequenced sample: peripheral blood. Here the CDR3 is given as CASSSGGPQETQYF. The nucleotide sequence is given as TGCGCCAGCAGCTCGGGGGGACCACAAGAGACCCAGTACTTC.